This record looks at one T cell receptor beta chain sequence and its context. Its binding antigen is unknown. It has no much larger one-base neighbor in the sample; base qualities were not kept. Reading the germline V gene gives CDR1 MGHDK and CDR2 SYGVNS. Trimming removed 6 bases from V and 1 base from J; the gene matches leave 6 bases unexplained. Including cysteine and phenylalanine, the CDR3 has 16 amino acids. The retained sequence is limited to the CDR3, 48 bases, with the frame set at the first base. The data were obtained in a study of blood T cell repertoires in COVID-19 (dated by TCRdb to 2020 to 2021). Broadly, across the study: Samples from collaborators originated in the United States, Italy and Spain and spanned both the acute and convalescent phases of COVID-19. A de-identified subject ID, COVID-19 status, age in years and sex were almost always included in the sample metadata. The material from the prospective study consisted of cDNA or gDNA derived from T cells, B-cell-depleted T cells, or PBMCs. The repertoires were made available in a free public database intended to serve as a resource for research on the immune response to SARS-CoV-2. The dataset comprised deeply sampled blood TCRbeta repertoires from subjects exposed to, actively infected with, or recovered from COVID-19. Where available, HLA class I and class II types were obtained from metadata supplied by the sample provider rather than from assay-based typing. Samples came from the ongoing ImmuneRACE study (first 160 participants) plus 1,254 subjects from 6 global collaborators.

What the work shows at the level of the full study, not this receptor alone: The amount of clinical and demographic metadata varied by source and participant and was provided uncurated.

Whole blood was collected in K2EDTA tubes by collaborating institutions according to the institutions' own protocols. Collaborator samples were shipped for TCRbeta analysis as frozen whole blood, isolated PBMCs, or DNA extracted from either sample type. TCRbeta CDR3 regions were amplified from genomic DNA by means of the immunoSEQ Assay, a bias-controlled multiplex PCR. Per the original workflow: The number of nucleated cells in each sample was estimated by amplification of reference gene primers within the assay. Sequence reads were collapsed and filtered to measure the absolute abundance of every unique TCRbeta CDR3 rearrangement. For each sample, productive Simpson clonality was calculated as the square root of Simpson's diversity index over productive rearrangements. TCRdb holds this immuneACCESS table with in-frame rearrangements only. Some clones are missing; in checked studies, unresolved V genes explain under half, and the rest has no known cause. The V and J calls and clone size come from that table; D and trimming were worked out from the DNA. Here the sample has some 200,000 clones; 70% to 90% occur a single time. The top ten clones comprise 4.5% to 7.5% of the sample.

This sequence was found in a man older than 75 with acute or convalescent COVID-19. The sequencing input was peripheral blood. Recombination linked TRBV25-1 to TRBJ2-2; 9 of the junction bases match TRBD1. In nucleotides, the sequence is TGTGCCAGCAGCCTCCGACAGGGGGGGAACACCGGGGAGCTGTTTTTT. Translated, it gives CASSLRQGGNTGELFF.